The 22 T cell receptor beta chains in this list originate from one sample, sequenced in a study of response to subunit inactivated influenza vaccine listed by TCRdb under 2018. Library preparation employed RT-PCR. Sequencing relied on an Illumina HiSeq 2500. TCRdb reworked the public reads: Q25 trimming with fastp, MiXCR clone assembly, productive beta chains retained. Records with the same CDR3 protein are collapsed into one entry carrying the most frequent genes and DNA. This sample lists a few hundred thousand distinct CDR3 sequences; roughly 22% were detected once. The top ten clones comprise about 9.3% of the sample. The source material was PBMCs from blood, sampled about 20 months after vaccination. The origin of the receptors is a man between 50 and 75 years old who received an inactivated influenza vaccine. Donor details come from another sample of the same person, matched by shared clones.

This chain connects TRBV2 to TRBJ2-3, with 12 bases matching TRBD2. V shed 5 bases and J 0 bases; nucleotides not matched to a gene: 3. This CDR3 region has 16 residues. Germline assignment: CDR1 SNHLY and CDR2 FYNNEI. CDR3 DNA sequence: TGTGCCAGCAGTCCTCTAGCGGGAGGGAGCACAGATACGCAGTATTTT. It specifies CASSPLAGGSTDTQYF.

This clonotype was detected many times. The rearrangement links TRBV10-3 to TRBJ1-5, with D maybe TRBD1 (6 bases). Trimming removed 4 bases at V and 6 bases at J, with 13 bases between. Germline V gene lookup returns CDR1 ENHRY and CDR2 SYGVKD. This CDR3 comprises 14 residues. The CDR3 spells CAISGGAGGQPQHF. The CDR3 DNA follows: TGTGCCATCAGTGGGGGGGCTGGGGGTCAGCCCCAGCATTTT.

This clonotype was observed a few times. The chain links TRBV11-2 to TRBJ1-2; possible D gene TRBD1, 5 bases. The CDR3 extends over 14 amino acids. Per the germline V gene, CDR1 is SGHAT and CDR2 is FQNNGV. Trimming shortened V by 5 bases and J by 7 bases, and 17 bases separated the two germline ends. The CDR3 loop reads CASSRNGGRSGYTF. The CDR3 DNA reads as TGTGCCAGCAGCCGCAACGGGGGAAGGAGTGGCTACACCTTC.

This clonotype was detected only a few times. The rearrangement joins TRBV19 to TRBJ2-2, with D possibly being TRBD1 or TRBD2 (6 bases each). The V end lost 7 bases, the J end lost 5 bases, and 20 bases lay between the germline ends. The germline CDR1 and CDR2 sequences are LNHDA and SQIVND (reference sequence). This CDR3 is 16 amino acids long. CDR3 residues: CASTPRGGLGTGELFF. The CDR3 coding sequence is TGTGCCAGTACACCTCGTGGGGGGCTGGGGACCGGGGAGCTGTTTTTT.

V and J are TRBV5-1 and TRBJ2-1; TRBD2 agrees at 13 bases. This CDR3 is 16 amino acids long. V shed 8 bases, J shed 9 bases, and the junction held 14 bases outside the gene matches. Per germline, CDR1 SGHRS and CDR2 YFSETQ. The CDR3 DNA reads TGCGCCAGTTCCGGACTAGCGGGAGTAAAGGGAGGTGAGCAGTTCTTC. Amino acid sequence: CASSGLAGVKGGEQFF.

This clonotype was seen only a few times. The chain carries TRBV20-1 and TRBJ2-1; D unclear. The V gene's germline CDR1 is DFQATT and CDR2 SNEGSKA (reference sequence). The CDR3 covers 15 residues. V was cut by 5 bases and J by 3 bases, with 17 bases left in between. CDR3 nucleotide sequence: TGCAGTGCTGCCAGTTTGGCTAACTACTACAATGAGCAGTTCTTC. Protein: CSAASLANYYNEQFF.

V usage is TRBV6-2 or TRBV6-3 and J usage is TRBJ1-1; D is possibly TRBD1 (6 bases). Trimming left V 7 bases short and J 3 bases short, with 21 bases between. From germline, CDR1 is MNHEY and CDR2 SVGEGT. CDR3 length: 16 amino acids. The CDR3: CASTNDRQEVHTEAFF. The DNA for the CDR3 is TGTGCCAGCACCAACGACCGACAGGAGGTCCACACTGAAGCTTTCTTT.

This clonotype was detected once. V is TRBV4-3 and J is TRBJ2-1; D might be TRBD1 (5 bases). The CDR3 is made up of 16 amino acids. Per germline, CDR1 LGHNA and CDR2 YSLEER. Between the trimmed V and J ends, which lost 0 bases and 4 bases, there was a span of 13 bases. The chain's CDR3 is CASSQDQGTPYNEQFF. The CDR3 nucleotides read TGCGCCAGCAGCCAAGACCAGGGTACCCCGTACAATGAGCAGTTCTTC.

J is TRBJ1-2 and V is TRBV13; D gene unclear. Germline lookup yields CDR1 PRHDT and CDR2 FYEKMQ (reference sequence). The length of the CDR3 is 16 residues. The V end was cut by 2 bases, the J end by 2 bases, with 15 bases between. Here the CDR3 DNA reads TGTGCCAGCAGCTTATGGGTTACAGATAAGAACTATGGCTACACCTTC. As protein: CASSLWVTDKNYGYTF.

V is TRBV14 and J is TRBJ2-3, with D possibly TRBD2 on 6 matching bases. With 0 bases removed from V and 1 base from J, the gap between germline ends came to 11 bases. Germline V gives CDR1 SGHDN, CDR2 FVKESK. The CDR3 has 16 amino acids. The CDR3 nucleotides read TGTGCCAGCAGCCAAGATCTAGCGTCGGGCACAGATACGCAGTATTTT. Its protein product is CASSQDLASGTDTQYF.

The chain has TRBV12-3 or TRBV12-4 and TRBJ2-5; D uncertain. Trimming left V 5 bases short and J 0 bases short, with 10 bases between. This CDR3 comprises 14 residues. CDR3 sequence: CASSPGDYQETQYF. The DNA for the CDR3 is TGTGCCAGCAGTCCCGGAGATTACCAAGAGACCCAGTACTTC.

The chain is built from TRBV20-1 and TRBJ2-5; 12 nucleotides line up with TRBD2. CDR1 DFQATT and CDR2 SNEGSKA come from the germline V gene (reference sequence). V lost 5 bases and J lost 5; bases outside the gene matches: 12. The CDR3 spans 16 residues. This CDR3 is CSAYRPGLAGWETQYF. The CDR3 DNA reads TGCAGTGCTTACAGGCCGGGACTAGCGGGTTGGGAGACCCAGTACTTC.

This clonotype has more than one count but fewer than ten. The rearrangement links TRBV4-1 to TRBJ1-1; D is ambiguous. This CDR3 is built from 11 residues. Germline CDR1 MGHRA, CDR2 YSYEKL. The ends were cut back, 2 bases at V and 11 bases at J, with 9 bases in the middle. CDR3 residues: CASSQSRRAFF. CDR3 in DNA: TGCGCCAGCAGCCAAAGCCGAAGGGCTTTCTTT.

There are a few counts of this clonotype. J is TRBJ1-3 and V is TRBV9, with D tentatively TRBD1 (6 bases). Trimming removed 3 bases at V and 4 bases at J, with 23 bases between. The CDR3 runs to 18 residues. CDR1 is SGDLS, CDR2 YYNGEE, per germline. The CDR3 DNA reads TGTGCCAGCAGCGCAAGTCCCGGGACAAGGCTGGGAGGAAACACCATATATTTT. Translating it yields CASSASPGTRLGGNTIYF. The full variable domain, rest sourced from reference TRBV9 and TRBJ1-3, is DSGVTQTPKHLITATGQRVTLRCSPRSGDLSVYWYQQSLDQGLQFLIQYYNGEERAKGNILERFSAQQFPDLHSELNLSSLELGDSALYFCASSASPGTRLGGNTIYFGEGSWLTVV.

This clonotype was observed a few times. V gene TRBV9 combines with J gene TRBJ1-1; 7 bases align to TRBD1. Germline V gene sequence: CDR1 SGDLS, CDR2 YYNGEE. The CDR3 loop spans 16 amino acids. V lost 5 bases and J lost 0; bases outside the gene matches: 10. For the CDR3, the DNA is TGTGCCAGCAGTTTGTCAGGGGGTCCCTTGAACACTGAAGCTTTCTTT. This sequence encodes CASSLSGGPLNTEAFF.

This CDR3 reads CSASQTFWTSGKLEQFF. The CDR3 nucleotides are TGCAGTGCTAGTCAGACATTTTGGACTAGCGGGAAGCTTGAGCAGTTCTTC. This sequence joins TRBV20-1 and TRBJ2-1; TRBD2 matches 12 bases. Trimming at V came to 3 bases and at J to 9 bases, leaving 15 bases not matched to a gene. Germline loops: CDR1 DFQATT, CDR2 SNEGSKA (reference sequence). The CDR3 loop spans 17 amino acids.

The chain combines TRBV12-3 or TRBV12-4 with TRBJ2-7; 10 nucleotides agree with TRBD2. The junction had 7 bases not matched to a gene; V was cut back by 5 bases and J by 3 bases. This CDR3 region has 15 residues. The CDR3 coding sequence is TGTGCCAGCAGTCAAATGCTAGCGGGAGTCTACGAGCAGTACTTC. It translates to CASSQMLAGVYEQYF.

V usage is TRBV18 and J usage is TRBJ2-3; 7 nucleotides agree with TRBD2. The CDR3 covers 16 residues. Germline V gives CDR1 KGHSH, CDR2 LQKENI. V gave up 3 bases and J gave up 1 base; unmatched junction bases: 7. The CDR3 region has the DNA TGTGCCAGCTCACCGTTAGCGGGCCAACGCACAGATACGCAGTATTTT. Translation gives CASSPLAGQRTDTQYF.

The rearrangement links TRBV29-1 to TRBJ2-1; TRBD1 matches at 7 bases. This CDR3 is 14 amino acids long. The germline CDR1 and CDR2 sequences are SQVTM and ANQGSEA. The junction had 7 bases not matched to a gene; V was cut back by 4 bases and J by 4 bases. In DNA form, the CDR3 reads TGCAGCGTTGCCAGAAAGGGACAGTACAATGAGCAGTTCTTC. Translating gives CSVARKGQYNEQFF.

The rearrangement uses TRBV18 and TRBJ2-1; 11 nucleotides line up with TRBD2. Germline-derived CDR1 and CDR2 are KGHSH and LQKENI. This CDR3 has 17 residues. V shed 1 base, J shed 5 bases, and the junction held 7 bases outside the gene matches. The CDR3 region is CASSPRASGGKHNEQFF. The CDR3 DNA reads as TGTGCCAGCTCACCACGGGCTAGCGGGGGGAAACACAATGAGCAGTTCTTC.

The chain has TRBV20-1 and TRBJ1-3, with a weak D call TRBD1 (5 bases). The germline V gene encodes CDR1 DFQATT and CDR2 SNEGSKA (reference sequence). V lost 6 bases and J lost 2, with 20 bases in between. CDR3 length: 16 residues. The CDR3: CSAPLWEGFAGNTIYF. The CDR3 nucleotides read TGCAGTGCCCCCCTTTGGGAGGGGTTCGCTGGAAACACCATATATTTT.

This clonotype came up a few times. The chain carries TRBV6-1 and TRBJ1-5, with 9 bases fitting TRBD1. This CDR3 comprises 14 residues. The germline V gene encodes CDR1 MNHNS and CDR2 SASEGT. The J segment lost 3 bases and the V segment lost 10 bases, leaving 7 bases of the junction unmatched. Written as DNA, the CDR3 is TGTGCCACGGCCGGGACAGGGACCAATCAGCCCCAGCATTTT. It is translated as CATAGTGTNQPQHF.